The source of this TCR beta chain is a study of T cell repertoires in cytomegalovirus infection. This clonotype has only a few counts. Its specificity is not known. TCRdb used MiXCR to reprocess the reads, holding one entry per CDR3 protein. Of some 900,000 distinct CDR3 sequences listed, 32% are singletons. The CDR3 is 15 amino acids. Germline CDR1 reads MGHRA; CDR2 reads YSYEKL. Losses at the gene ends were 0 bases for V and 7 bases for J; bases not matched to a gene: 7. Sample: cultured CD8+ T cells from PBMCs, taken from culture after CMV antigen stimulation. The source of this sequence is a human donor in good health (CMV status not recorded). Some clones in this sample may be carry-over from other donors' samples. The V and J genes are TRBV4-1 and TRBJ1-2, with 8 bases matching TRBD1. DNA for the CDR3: TGCGCCAGCAGCCAAGATGGCATCCAGGGGGCTGGCTACACCTTC. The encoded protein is CASSQDGIQGAGYTF.